The rows below give T cell receptor beta chains drawn from one sample of a study of regulatory T cells in long-lasting Graves disease. MiXCR was run by TCRdb on the multiplex PCR reads, yielding one entry per CDR3 protein. Of 600,000 to 850,000 distinct CDR3 sequences in the sample, about 32% are singletons; the top ten hold 40% to 55%. The sample here was peripheral blood mononuclear cells (PBMCs), taken when the disease was refractory, from a patient treated with antithyroid drugs. These receptors were taken from a female donor with Graves disease. CDR3s include the opening cysteine and the closing phenylalanine or tryptophan. A D gene is named only where the DNA matches it firmly. Rows may omit the clone size; those that give it use once, few, many or a size class.

>few|TRBJ1-1|TRBD1|TRBV10-3|15
TGTGCCATCAGATACAGCTCTGGGACAGACACTGAAGCTTTCTTT
CAIRYSSGTDTEAFF
>-|TRBJ2-7|TRBD2|TRBV20-1|18
TGCAGTGCTAGAAATCCTTCAACTAGCGGGAGGGGTTTCTACGAGCAGTACTTC
CSARNPSTSGRGFYEQYF
>-|TRBJ1-2|-|TRBV30|13
TGTGCCCGGACGAGCGGAACAAACTATGGCTACACCTTC
CARTSGTNYGYTF
>-|TRBJ2-7|-|TRBV13|15
TGTGCCAGCAGCCCCCCCGGAGGGCTCTCCTACGAGCAGTACTTC
CASSPPGGLSYEQYF
>few|TRBJ2-7|TRBD2|TRBV2|17
TGTGCCAGCAGAATCGGGACTAGCGGGAGGCTCGGTTACGAGCAGTACTTC
CASRIGTSGRLGYEQYF
>-|TRBJ1-1|-|TRBV19|16
TGTGCCAGTAGTATAGATGTGGGGGGAAGGAACACTGAAGCTTTCTTT
CASSIDVGGRNTEAFF
>-|TRBJ2-7|TRBD2|TRBV5-6|18
TGTGCCAGCAGCCACCTCGCCCCACGCGGGAGGAACGCCTACGAGCAGTACTTC
CASSHLAPRGRNAYEQYF
>few|TRBJ1-1|-|TRBV6-2/TRBV6-3|12
TGTGCCAGCATCCGGGACTCAGGGGAAGCTTTCTTT
CASIRDSGEAFF
>-|TRBJ1-1|-|TRBV28|15
TGTGCCAGCAGACTTACAGTACTCGGGAACACTGAAGCTTTCTTT
CASRLTVLGNTEAFF
>-|TRBJ2-3|-|TRBV20-1|13
TGCAGTGCTAGCCCGGGCAGCACAGATACGCAGTATTTT
CSASPGSTDTQYF
>-|TRBJ1-2|-|TRBV20-1|14
TGCAGTGCTAGGGCAGGTGGCTCTAGCTATGGCTACACCTTC
CSARAGGSSYGYTF
>once|TRBJ1-1|-|TRBV20-1|11
TGCAGTGCTGGGGTTACAGGGGAAGCTTTCTTT
CSAGVTGEAFF
>few|TRBJ2-5|TRBD1|TRBV27|20
TGTGCCAGCAGTTCTAAATCCCACGGGACAGGGGGTCGAAGACTAGAGACCCAGTACTTC
CASSSKSHGTGGRRLETQYF
>few|TRBJ2-2|-|TRBV2|14
TGTGCCACAAGCGGGACAGCGAACACCGGGGAGCTGTTTTTT
CATSGTANTGELFF
>-|TRBJ2-1|TRBD2|TRBV29-1|17
TGCAGCGTTGAATACTTGGGACTAGCGGGAGCAGGGAATGAGCAGTTCTTC
CSVEYLGLAGAGNEQFF
>-|TRBJ2-7|TRBD2|TRBV5-1|14
TGCGCCAGCAGCTATGGTGGGGGGGACTACGAGCAGTACTTC
CASSYGGGDYEQYF
>many|TRBJ2-2|-|TRBV11-2|13
TGTGCCAGCAGCTTTACGGTCACCGGGGAGCTGTTTTTT
CASSFTVTGELFF
>few|TRBJ1-2|TRBD1|TRBV20-1|18
TGCAGTGCTAGAGATAACGGACAGGGGGGAATATCTAACTATGGCTACACCTTC
CSARDNGQGGISNYGYTF
>few|TRBJ1-6|TRBD1|TRBV3-1|14
TGTGCCAGCAGAGACAGGGGATGGGATTCACCCCTCCACTTT
CASRDRGWDSPLHF
>-|TRBJ2-2|TRBD2|TRBV5-6|16
TGTGCCAGCAGCTTAGGACGGGAGGATTACACCGGGGAGCTGTTTTTT
CASSLGREDYTGELFF
>-|TRBJ2-7|TRBD2|TRBV9|16
TGTGCCAGCAGCGCTAGACCGGCTAGCGGGATATACGAGCAGTACTTC
CASSARPASGIYEQYF
>few|TRBJ1-3|TRBD1|TRBV7-6|16
TGTGCCAGCAGCTTAGGGGGACAGGGAATCATAAACACCATATATTTT
CASSLGGQGIINTIYF
>few|TRBJ1-2|-|TRBV24-1|13
TGTGCCACCAGTGACCCCGGGGACTATGGCTACACCTTC
CATSDPGDYGYTF
>-|TRBJ2-7|-|TRBV20-1|12
TGCAGTGCTGGGGGACTTTCGGGTGAGCAGTACTTC
CSAGGLSGEQYF
>-|TRBJ1-3|-|TRBV6-9|17
TGTGCCAGCAGTTACTCACGGGGTTCTTCTGGGGGAAACACCATATATTTT
CASSYSRGSSGGNTIYF
>many|TRBJ1-1|-|TRBV10-2|13
TGCGCCAGCAGTATTGACACAGACACTGAAGCTTTCTTT
CASSIDTDTEAFF
>-|TRBJ2-3|-|TRBV28|16
TGTGCCAGCAGTCTAACGGGACAGCGGGGGACAGATACGCAGTATTTT
CASSLTGQRGTDTQYF
>few|TRBJ2-7|-|TRBV30|16
TGTGCCTGGAGTAGGCTTGGGGGACATCGGCCCTACGAGCAGTACTTC
CAWSRLGGHRPYEQYF
>-|TRBJ2-2|-|TRBV12-3/TRBV12-4|18
TGTGCCAGCAGTATACTCTTAGCCCCCAAGCGGTACACCGGGGAGCTGTTTTTT
CASSILLAPKRYTGELFF
>-|TRBJ2-7|TRBD1|TRBV6-2/TRBV6-3|13
TGTGGCAGCAGTTCAGGGGGAACCTACGAGCAGTACTTC
CGSSSGGTYEQYF
>-|TRBJ1-5|TRBD1|TRBV6-1|13
TGTGCCAGCGACGGGACAGACAATCAGCCCCAGCATTTT
CASDGTDNQPQHF
>few|TRBJ2-7|TRBD2|TRBV9|15
TGTGCCAGCAGCCCCTCGGGGGGGGGGCCGGACGAGCAGTACTTC
CASSPSGGGPDEQYF
>few|TRBJ1-1|-|TRBV6-1|15
TGTGCCAGCAGTCCGGGGGCCAACAAACCCACTGAAGCTTTCTTT
CASSPGANKPTEAFF
>-|TRBJ2-7|-|TRBV7-9|14
TGTGCCAGCAGCTTAACTAGGACAGACTACGAGCAGTACTTC
CASSLTRTDYEQYF
>-|TRBJ2-5|-|TRBV27|15
TGTGCCAGCAGTTTATCGGGGGGAGGGGGGGAGACCCAGTACTTC
CASSLSGGGGETQYF
>-|TRBJ1-4|TRBD1|TRBV27|14
TGTGCCAGCAGTTCGGGACAGTTCCTTGAAAAACTGTTTTTT
CASSSGQFLEKLFF
>-|TRBJ2-7|-|TRBV10-1|13
TGCGCCAGCAGTGAGGAGACTTCGGGCGAGCAGTACTTC
CASSEETSGEQYF
>few|TRBJ1-1|-|TRBV15|19
TGTGCCACCAGCAGAGATCGCCGGGACTCCCCCCGGAAAGACACTGAAGCCTTCTTT
CATSRDRRDSPRKDTEAFF
>few|TRBJ2-7|-|TRBV5-1|14
TGCGCCAGCAGCCCCGACGGGGAAACCTACGAGCAGTACTTC
CASSPDGETYEQYF
>few|TRBJ2-7|-|TRBV9|13
TGTGCCAGCAGTCGCAACTATGGCTACGAGCAGTACTTC
CASSRNYGYEQYF
>-|TRBJ1-1|-|TRBV20-1|13
TGCAGCGTTGAGGGGGGTGGGGACACTGAAGCTTTCTTT
CSVEGGGDTEAFF
>-|TRBJ2-7|-|TRBV12-3/TRBV12-4|12
TGTGCCAGCAGCCCGAGGGTTTACGAGCAGTACTTC
CASSPRVYEQYF
>-|TRBJ2-4|TRBD2|TRBV3-1|17
TGTGCCAGCAGCCAAGATTTAGGACTAGCGGGACAAAACATTCAGTACTTC
CASSQDLGLAGQNIQYF
>-|TRBJ2-2|-|TRBV9|16
TGTGCCAGCAGCCCCGATGCAGGGGTAGATACCGGGGAGCTGTTTTTT
CASSPDAGVDTGELFF
>-|TRBJ2-4|-|TRBV30|15
TGTGCCTGGAGTGTACAGGGAGGAGGCAAAAACATTCAGTACTTC
CAWSVQGGGKNIQYF
>few|TRBJ1-2|-|TRBV11-2|14
TGTGCCAGCAGGATAGGGGGGGCTCCTTATGGCTACACCTTC
CASRIGGAPYGYTF
>-|TRBJ2-3|-|TRBV11-2|15
TGTGCCAGCAGCCACTACCGGGACGTCACAGATACGCAGTATTTT
CASSHYRDVTDTQYF
>-|TRBJ1-2|-|TRBV19|13
TGTGCCAGTTTGGCCAGGGTGGGTTATGGCTACACCTTC
CASLARVGYGYTF
>-|TRBJ1-5|TRBD1|TRBV6-2/TRBV6-3|18
TGTGCCAGCAGTTACAGTCTGGGGACAGGGGAAAGCAATCAGCCCCAGCATTTT
CASSYSLGTGESNQPQHF
>-|TRBJ1-5|-|TRBV20-1|14
TGCAGTGCTATTAGACAACACCCGAATCAGCCCCAGCATTTT
CSAIRQHPNQPQHF
>few|TRBJ2-7|-|TRBV5-1|15
TGCGCCAGCAGCTCAGGACAAGCAAATTTTTACGAGCAGTACTTC
CASSSGQANFYEQYF